The rows below give T cell receptor beta chains drawn from one sample of a study of OX40 agonist ivuxolimab in advanced cancers. TCRdb keeps only in-frame clones here, not all; method: immunoSEQ multiplex PCR. Of roughly 80,000 clones listed, approximately 86% are singletons. The sample consisted of CD4+ or CD8+ T cells sorted from blood, taken in a trial of the OX40 agonist ivuxolimab. Receptors originate from an adult with an advanced solid tumor such as melanoma, head and neck, liver or kidney cancer. The CDR3 runs from the conserved cysteine through the conserved F or W. A D gene is named only where the DNA matches it firmly. A row's size may be missing; if present it is once, few, many or a size class.

abundance	v_gene	d_gene	j_gene	CDR3aa	CDR3nt
few	TRBV7-9	-	TRBJ1-1	CASSLGAGMNTEAFF	TGTGCCAGCAGCTTAGGAGCAGGAATGAACACTGAAGCTTTCTTT
-	TRBV19	-	TRBJ1-1	CASLLRANTEAFF	TGTGCCAGTCTCCTAAGGGCGAACACTGAAGCTTTCTTT
-	TRBV25-1	TRBD1	TRBJ1-2	CASSEGFGTGSGYTF	TGTGCCAGCAGTGAAGGGTTCGGGACAGGGAGTGGCTACACCTTC
-	TRBV5-1	-	TRBJ1-4	CASSFRERDRTLTNEKLFF	TGCGCCAGCAGCTTCCGGGAGCGGGATCGGACCCTAACTAATGAAAAACTGTTTTTT
-	TRBV7-9	TRBD1	TRBJ2-1	CASTFDREEFF	TGTGCCAGCACCTTCGACAGGGAAGAGTTCTTC
-	TRBV7-3	TRBD2	TRBJ2-5	CASSLKPSGSGKETQYF	TGTGCCAGCAGCTTAAAGCCTAGCGGGAGTGGGAAAGAGACCCAGTACTTC
-	TRBV29-1	-	TRBJ2-7	CSVVWADGTYEQYF	TGCAGCGTTGTCTGGGCGGACGGAACCTACGAGCAGTACTTC
once	TRBV28	-	TRBJ1-5	CATRQSNQPQHF	TGTGCCACTCGACAGAGCAATCAGCCCCAGCATTTT
-	TRBV18	TRBD1	TRBJ1-2	CASSDRGNYGYTF	TGTGCCAGCTCAGACAGGGGGAACTATGGCTACACCTTC
-	TRBV7-8	-	TRBJ2-7	CASSLSPGENYEQYF	TGTGCCAGCAGCTTAAGCCCGGGAGAGAACTACGAGCAGTACTTC
-	TRBV7-9	TRBD2	TRBJ2-5	CASSKRTSGMVETQYF	TGTGCCAGCAGCAAACGGACTAGCGGGATGGTTGAGACCCAGTACTTC
-	TRBV28	-	TRBJ1-2	CALVTNYGYTF	TGTGCCTTGGTTACTAACTATGGCTACACCTTC
few	TRBV20-1	-	TRBJ1-1	CSALGRLEAFF	TGCAGTGCGCTTGGGCGACTTGAAGCTTTCTTT
-	TRBV9	-	TRBJ2-3	CASSPGNRADTQYF	TGTGCCAGCAGCCCGGGGAACAGGGCAGATACGCAGTATTTT
few	TRBV19	TRBD1	TRBJ2-7	CASSRDRGYEQYF	TGTGCCAGTAGCCGGGACAGGGGCTACGAGCAGTACTTC
-	TRBV21-1	-	TRBJ2-3	CASSKGGSGEDTQYF	TGTGCCAGCAGCAAAGGGGGGTCGGGAGAAGATACGCAGTATTTT
few	TRBV6-1	-	TRBJ2-2	CASRREGELFF	TGTGCCAGCAGAAGGGAGGGGGAGCTGTTTTTT
-	TRBV27	TRBD1	TRBJ2-7	CASSLGTVGLYEQYF	TGTGCCAGCAGTCTGGGGACAGTCGGTCTGTACGAGCAGTACTTC
few	TRBV6-6	-	TRBJ2-7	CASRNSAYEQYF	TGTGCCAGCAGAAACAGTGCCTACGAGCAGTACTTC
-	TRBV19	TRBD1	TRBJ1-3	CASSPDRAGNTIYF	TGTGCCAGTAGTCCGGACAGGGCCGGAAACACCATATATTTT
few	TRBV28	-	TRBJ1-5	CASSRGDQPQHF	TGTGCCAGCAGTCGTGGCGATCAGCCCCAGCATTTT
-	TRBV7-2	-	TRBJ2-1	CASTSPGTHNEQFF	TGTGCCAGCACCTCCCCGGGGACTCACAATGAGCAGTTCTTC
-	TRBV7-9	TRBD1	TRBJ2-7	CASSFSGQGHYGYEQYF	TGTGCCAGCAGCTTCTCGGGACAGGGACACTATGGTTACGAGCAGTACTTC